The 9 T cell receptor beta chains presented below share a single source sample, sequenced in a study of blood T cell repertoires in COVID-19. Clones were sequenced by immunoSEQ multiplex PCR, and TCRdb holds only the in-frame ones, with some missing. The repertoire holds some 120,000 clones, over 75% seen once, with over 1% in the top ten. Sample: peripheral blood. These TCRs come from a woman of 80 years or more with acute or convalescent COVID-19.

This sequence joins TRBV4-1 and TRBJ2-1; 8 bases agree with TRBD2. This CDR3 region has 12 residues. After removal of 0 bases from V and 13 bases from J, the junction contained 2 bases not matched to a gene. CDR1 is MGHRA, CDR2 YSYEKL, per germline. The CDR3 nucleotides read TGCGCCAGCAGCCAAGATGGGACTAGACAGTTCTTC. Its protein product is CASSQDGTRQFF.

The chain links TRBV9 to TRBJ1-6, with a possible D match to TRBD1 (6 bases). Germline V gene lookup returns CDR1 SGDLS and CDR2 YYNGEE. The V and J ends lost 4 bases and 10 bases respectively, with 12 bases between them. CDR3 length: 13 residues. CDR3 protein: CASSPRGGSPLHF. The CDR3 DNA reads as TGTGCCAGCAGCCCCAGAGGGGGATCACCCCTCCACTTT. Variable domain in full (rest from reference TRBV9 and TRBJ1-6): DSGVTQTPKHLITATGQRVTLRCSPRSGDLSVYWYQQSLDQGLQFLIQYYNGEERAKGNILERFSAQQFPDLHSELNLSSLELGDSALYFCASSPRGGSPLHFGNGTRLTVT.

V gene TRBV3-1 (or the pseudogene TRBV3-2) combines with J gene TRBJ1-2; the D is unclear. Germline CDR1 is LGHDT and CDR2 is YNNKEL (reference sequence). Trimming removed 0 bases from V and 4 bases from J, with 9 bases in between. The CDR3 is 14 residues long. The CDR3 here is CASSQDRRTYGYTF. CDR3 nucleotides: TGTGCCAGCAGCCAAGACAGGAGGACCTATGGCTACACCTTC.

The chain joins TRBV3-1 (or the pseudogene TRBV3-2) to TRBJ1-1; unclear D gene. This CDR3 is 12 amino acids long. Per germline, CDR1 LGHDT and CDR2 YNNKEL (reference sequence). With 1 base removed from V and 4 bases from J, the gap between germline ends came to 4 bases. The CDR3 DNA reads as TGTGCCAGCAGCCAAGGGGCCACTGAAGCTTTCTTT. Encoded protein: CASSQGATEAFF.

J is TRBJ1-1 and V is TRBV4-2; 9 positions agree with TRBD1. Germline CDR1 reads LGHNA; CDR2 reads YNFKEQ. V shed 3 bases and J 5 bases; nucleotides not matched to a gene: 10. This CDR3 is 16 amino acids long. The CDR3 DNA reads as TGTGCCAGCAGCCACTCCGGGACAGGGTATCGTACTGAAGCTTTCTTT. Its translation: CASSHSGTGYRTEAFF.

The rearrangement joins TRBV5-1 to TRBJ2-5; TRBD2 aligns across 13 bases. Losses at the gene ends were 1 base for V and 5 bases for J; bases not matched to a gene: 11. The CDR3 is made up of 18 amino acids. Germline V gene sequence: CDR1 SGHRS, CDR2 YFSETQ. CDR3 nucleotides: TGCGCCAGCAGCTTGACACTAGCGGGAGGGCCGGAGGGGGAGACCCAGTACTTC. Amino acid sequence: CASSLTLAGGPEGETQYF.

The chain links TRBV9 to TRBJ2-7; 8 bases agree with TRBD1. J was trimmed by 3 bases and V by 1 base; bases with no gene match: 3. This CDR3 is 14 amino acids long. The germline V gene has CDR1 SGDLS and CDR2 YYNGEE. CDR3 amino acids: CASSVNTGGYEQYF. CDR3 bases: TGTGCCAGCAGCGTAAACACAGGGGGCTACGAGCAGTACTTC.

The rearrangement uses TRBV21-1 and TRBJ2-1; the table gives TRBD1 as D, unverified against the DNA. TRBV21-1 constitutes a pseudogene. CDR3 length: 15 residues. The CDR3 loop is CASSLDRGSYNEQFF. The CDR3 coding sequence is TGTGCCAGCAGCCTGGACAGGGGATCCTACAATGAGCAGTTCTTC.

The CDR3 here is CASSESGGRYNEQFF. Written as DNA, the CDR3 is TGCGCCAGCAGTGAGTCAGGAGGGCGATACAATGAGCAGTTCTTC. The chain joins TRBV10-2 to TRBJ2-1; a possible D gene is TRBD2 (6 bases). The CDR3 length is 15 residues. V lost 0 bases and J 4 bases, leaving 10 bases between the germline ends. CDR1 is WSHSY and CDR2 is SAAADI in the germline V gene.